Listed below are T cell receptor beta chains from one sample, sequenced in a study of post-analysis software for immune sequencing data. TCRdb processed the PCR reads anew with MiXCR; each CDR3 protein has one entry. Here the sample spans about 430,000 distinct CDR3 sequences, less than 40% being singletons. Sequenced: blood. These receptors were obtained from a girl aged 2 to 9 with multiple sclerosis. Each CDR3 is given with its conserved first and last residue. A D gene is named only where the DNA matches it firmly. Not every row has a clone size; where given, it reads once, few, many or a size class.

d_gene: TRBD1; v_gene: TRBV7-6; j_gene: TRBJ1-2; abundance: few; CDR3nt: TGTGCCAGCAGCCCCCAGCCGGGACAGGGATATAATAAGGTCTATGGCTACACCTTC; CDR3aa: CASSPQPGQGYNKVYGYTF
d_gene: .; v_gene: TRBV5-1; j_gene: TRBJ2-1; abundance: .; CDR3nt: TGCGCCAGCAGCTTGGAGGGGGGGAGTATGAATGAGCAGTTCTTC; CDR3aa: CASSLEGGSMNEQFF
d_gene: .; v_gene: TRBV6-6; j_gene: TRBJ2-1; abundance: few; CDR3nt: TGTGCCAGCAGTGTTCCGGGACTGGGTAACAATGAGCAGTTCTTC; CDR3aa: CASSVPGLGNNEQFF
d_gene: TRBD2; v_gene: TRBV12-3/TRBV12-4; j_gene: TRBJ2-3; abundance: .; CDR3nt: TGTGCCAGCAGCACCCAGGCCTTAGCGGGAGAGATGACAGATACGCAGTATTTT; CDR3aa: CASSTQALAGEMTDTQYF
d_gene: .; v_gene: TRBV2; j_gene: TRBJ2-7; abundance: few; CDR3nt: TGTGCCAGCAGTGTCTTGCCTAGTGGTTCATCCCCCGTGGGCGAGCAGTACTTC; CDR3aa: CASSVLPSGSSPVGEQYF
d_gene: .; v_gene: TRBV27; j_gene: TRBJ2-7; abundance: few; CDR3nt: TGTGCCAGCAGTTTAGGTAGTCCGATATACGAGCAGTACTTC; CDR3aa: CASSLGSPIYEQYF
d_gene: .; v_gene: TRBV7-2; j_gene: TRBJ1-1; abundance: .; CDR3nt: TGTGCCAGCAGCCTAGCAGTGGACGCTGAAGCTTTCTTT; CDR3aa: CASSLAVDAEAFF
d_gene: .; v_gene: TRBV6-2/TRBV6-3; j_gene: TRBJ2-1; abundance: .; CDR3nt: TGTGCCAGCAGTTACTCGACTGGACGGACCTACAATGAGCAGTTCTTC; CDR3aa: CASSYSTGRTYNEQFF
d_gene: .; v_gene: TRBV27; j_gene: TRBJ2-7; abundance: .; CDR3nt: TGTGCCAGCAGTTTATACCCCCAGCACTACGAGCAGTACTTC; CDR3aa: CASSLYPQHYEQYF
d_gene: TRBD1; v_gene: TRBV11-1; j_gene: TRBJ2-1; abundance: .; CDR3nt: TGTGCCAGCGGCCCGCAGCGACAGGGCCATGAGCAGTTCTTC; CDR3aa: CASGPQRQGHEQFF
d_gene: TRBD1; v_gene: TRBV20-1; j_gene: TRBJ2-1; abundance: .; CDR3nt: TGCAGTGCTAGAGCTCCAGGGGGCGACTCCTACAATGAGCAGTTCTTC; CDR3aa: CSARAPGGDSYNEQFF
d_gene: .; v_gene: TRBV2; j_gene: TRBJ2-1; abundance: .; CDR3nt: TGTGCCAGCACGGGCGGGGAGCAGTTCTTC; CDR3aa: CASTGGEQFF
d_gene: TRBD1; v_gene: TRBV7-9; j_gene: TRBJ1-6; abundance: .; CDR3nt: TGTGCCAGCAGCTCCAGGGGGCCGAGGGGGAATTCACCCCTCCACTTT; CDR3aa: CASSSRGPRGNSPLHF
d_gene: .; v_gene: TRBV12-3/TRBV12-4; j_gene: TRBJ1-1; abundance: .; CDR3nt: TGTGCCAGCAGTTTATTTCAGGGCCCTATGACTGAAGCTTTCTTT; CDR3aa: CASSLFQGPMTEAFF
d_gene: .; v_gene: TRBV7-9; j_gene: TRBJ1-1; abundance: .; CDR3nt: TGTGCCAGCACCTCTCCGGGGCATACTGAAGCTTTCTTT; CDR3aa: CASTSPGHTEAFF
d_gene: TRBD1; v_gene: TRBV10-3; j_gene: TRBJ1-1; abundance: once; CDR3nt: TGTGCCATCACTATACAGGGGGGCACTGAAGCTTTCTTT; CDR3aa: CAITIQGGTEAFF
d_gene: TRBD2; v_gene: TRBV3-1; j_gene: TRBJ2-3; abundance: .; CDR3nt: TGTGCCAGCAGCCAAGATTGGGCGGCTAGCGGGAGATGGGGTACGCAGTATTTT; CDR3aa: CASSQDWAASGRWGTQYF
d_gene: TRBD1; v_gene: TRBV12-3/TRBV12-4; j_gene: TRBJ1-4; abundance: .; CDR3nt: TGTGCCAGCACCTTGGGGACAGGGCATGAAAAACTGTTTTTT; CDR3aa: CASTLGTGHEKLFF
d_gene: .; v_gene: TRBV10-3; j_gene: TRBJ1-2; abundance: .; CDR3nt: TGTGCCATCAGTAGCGGGGATTCGCCCCTGAACCCCCGGGGGGGTCACTATGGCTACACCTTC; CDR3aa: CAISSGDSPLNPRGGHYGYTF
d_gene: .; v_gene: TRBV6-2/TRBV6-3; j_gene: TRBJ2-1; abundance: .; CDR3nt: TGTGCCGGCACCCCCAGCGGGCTCTACAATGAGCAGTTCTTC; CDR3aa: CAGTPSGLYNEQFF
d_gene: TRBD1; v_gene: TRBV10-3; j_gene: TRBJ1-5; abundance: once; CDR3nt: TGTGCCATCAGTGAGGCATACCTATCCAGGGACAGGGGCGGGGGGGATCAGCCCCAGCATTTT; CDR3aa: CAISEAYLSRDRGGGDQPQHF
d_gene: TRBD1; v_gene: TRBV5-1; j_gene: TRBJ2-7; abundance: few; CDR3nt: TGCGCCAGCAGCTTTCAGTCACAGGGGCGGAACGAGCAGTACTTC; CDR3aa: CASSFQSQGRNEQYF
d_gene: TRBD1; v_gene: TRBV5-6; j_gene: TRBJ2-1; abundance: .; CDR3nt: TGTGCCAGCAGCCCGCGAGACAGGGTCTTTCGCAATGAGCAGTTCTTC; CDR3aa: CASSPRDRVFRNEQFF
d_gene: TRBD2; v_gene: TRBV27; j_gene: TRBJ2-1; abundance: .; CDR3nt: TGTGCCAGTAAAACTGTCCGGAGCGGGAGGGCGAAGGGGTCCTACAATGAGCAGTTCTTC; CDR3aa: CASKTVRSGRAKGSYNEQFF
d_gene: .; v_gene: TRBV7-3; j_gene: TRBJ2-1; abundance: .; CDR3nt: TGTGCCAGCAGCGGAGTGGCGGGGAGCTCCTACAATGAGCAGTTCTTC; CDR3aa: CASSGVAGSSYNEQFF
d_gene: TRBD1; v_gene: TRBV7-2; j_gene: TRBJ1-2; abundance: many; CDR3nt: TGTGCCAGCAGCTCAGACAGGGAAAGGCACTATGGCTACACCTTC; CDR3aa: CASSSDRERHYGYTF
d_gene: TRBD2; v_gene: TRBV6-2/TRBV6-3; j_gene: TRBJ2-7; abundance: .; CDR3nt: TGTGCCAGCAGTTACGGAACTAGCGGACTATACGAGCAGTACTTC; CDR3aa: CASSYGTSGLYEQYF
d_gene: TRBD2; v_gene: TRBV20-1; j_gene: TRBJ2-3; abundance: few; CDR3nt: TGCAGTGCTAGAGAAAATAGCGGGAGTGCAGATACGCAGTATTTT; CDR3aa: CSARENSGSADTQYF
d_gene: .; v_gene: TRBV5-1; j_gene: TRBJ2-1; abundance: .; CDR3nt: TGCGCCAGCAGCTTGGAGCGGCCAGACAATGAGCAGTTCTTC; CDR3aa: CASSLERPDNEQFF
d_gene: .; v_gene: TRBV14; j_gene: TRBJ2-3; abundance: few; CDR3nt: TGTGCCAGCAGCCAAACCGGGACACCCACTGGGGGTACGCAGTATTTT; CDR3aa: CASSQTGTPTGGTQYF
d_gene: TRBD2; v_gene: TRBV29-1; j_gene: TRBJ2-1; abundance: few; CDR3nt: TGCAGCGTTGAGGGGGGGGAGGGCTACAATGAGCAGTTCTTC; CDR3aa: CSVEGGEGYNEQFF
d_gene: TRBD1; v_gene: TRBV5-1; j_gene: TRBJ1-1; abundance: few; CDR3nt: TGCGCCAGCAGCTTGAGACAGGGAACGACTGAAGCTTTCTTT; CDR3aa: CASSLRQGTTEAFF
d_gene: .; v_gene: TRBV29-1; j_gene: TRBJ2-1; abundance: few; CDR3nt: TGCAGCGTTGAAGGGGGTCTTAAGAATGAGCAGTTCTTC; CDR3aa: CSVEGGLKNEQFF
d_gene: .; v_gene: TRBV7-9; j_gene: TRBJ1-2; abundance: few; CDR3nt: TGTGCCACCGACAGTCAGGGACTCGGCTATGGCTACACCTTC; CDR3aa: CATDSQGLGYGYTF
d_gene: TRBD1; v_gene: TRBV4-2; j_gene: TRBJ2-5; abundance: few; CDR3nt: TGTGCCAGCAGCCAAGTGGGACAGATCCAAGAGACCCAGTACTTC; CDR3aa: CASSQVGQIQETQYF
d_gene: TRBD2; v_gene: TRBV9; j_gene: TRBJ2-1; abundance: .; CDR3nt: TGTGCCAGCAGCGTAGCTACGGGGACTAGCGATGAGCAGTTCTTC; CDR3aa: CASSVATGTSDEQFF
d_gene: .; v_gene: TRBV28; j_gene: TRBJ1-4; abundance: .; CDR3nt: TGTGCCAGCAGTTCGGACTATAGAAGCACTAATGAAAAACTGTTTTTT; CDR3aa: CASSSDYRSTNEKLFF
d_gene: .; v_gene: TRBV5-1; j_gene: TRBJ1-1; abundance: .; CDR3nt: TGCGCCAGCAGCCGCAGGGCGGCATTGAACACTGAAGCTTTCTTT; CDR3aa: CASSRRAALNTEAFF
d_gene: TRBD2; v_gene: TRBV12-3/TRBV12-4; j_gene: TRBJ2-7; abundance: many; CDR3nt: TGTGCCAGCAGAGACGGGGGGGCCTACGAGCAGTACTTC; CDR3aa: CASRDGGAYEQYF
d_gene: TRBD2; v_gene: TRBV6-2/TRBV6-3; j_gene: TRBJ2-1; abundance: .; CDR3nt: TGTGCCAACAGGATCACTAGCGGGGGGGCCAATGAGCAGTTCTTC; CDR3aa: CANRITSGGANEQFF
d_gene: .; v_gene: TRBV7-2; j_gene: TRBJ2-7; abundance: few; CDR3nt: TGTGCCAGCAGCTTCGGGGGTAGTGTCCCCTACGAGCAGTACTTC; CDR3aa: CASSFGGSVPYEQYF
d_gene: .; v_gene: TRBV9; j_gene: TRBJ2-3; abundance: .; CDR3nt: TGTGCCAGCAGCGAGGCAGACTTTAGCACAGATACGCAGTATTTT; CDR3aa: CASSEADFSTDTQYF
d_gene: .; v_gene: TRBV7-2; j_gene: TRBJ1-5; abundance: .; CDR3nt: TGTGCCAGCAGCTTAATCGCTGGTACCCATCAGCCCCAGCATTTT; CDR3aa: CASSLIAGTHQPQHF
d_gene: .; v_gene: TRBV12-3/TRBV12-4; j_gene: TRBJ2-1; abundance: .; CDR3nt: TGTGCCAGCAGTCCTAGGACGAGTTTCTACAATGAGCAGTTCTTC; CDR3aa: CASSPRTSFYNEQFF
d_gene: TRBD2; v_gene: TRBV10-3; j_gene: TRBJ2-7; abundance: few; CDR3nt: TGTGCCATCGGGCGTATTGGGACTAGCTTCTCAGAGCAGTACTTC; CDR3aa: CAIGRIGTSFSEQYF